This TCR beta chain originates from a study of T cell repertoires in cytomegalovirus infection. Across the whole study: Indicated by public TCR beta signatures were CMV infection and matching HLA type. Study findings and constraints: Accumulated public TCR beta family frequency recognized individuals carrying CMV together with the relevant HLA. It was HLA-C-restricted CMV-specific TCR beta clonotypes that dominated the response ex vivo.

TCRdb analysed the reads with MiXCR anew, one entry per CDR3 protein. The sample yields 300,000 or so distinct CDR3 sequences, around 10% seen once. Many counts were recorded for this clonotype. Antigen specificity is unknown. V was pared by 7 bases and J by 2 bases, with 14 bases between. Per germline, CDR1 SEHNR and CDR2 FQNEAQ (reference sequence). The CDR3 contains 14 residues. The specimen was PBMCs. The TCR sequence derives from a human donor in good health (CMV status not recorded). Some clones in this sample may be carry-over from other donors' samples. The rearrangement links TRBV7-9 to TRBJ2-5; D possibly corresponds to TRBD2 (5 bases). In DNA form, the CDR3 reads TGTGCCAGCATGCTTAGAGGACTTCAAGAGACCCAGTACTTC. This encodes CASMLRGLQETQYF.